The TCR beta chain under discussion was sequenced for a study of T cells after yellow fever vaccination (dated by TCRdb to the late 2010s). For context, the study as a whole: The SMART-Seq v4 Ultra Low Input RNA kit was used to prepare libraries from fractions with low cell numbers. The cohort comprised two healthy male donors, one aged 18 to 30 and one aged 30 to 40 years. Bulk TCR alpha and beta repertoires were sequenced longitudinally to track T-cell clones before and after primary and booster YFV17D yellow fever vaccination. Blood was collected at multiple timepoints before and after primary and secondary immunization, and bulk PBMC replicates and cell subsets were isolated. Overall study outcomes, separate from this receptor: A small fraction of clonotypes appeared in both the CD4 and CD8 compartments, likely as a result of convergent recombination. Computational filtering was needed because FACS-sorted repertoires could contain abundant contaminating clonotypes from the bulk population. Most clones expanded after primary vaccination (roughly 96% of CD4 and roughly 88% of CD8) were re-detected after the booster, suggesting that broad memory maintenance occurred. Compared with the primary T-cell response, the secondary T-cell response was weaker but faster, peaking on day 5 rather than day 15. Because only a couple of donors were included in the study, the extent to which the findings can be generalized is limited.

Taken with the paper, the label for treatment or condition translates to: live attenuated yellow fever vaccine strain. At each blood-draw timepoint, two biological replicates of bulk PBMCs were obtained. PBMCs were isolated from peripheral blood using a standard Ficoll-Paque protocol. RNA was extracted with TriZol from bulk PBMCs, CD4 and CD8 fractions, and dextramer-positive and dextramer-negative fractions. The CDR3, cysteine through phenylalanine, is 15 amino acids long. The retained sequence is limited to the CDR3, 45 bases, with the frame set at the first base. CDR1 and CDR2 are read off the germline V gene (reference sequence) as LNHDA and SQIVND. V is cut by 7 bases and J by 2 bases, and the space between the germline ends is 17 bases. TCR cDNA was synthesized by 5'RACE template switching, through which a universal primer site and unique molecular identifiers were introduced. Priming of cDNA synthesis was performed from both the TCR alpha and TCR beta constant segments. Library amplification used two PCR steps, and the second PCR step added sample barcodes and sequencing adapters. Sequencing of libraries was done on Illumina HiSeq 2500 (2x100 bp) or NovaSeq (2x150 bp). On the authors' methods: Demultiplexing of reads and collapsing into UMI consensus sequences were performed with MIGEC, and V(D)J alignment was carried out with MiXCR. Clonotypes responding to the vaccine were identified with edgeR on replicate PBMC samples, with the criteria of FDR below 0.01 and a log2 fold change above 5 up to day 15. Bulk clonotypes were assigned CD4 or CD8 identity according to which sequenced CD4 or CD8 repertoire held them at higher abundance. TCRdb reprocessed the public reads (quality trimming at Q25 with fastp, clone calling with MiXCR) and kept in-frame beta chains. Rows merge per CDR3 protein into single entries with the most common DNA and genes. These V and J calls are TCRdb output, not the study's own analysis. Present in this sample are a few hundred thousand distinct CDR3 sequences, about 8.3% of which were seen just once. Of the sample, under 20% is held by the ten largest clones.

Details on this clonotype: There is no known antigen for this receptor. Base qualities are missing; no much larger clone stands one base away.

The sequence joins TRBV19 to TRBJ1-2; TRBD1 is possibly the D segment (5 matching bases). This TCR was recovered from a man between 18 and 29 years old who received the YFV17D yellow fever vaccine. Sequencing was performed on PBMCs, taken roughly 45 days after the first yellow fever vaccination. The DNA sequence is given as TGTGCCAGTATGGGGCCCGGTGGAGGGAACTATGGCTACACCTTC. Translated, this is CASMGPGGGNYGYTF.